This is a list of T cell receptor beta chains from one sample in a study of T cells expressing NK-cell markers. No DNA is given; TCRdb re-called the 5' RACE reads and lists each CDR3 protein once. The sample totals a few hundred thousand distinct CDR3 sequences; its top ten clones hold more than 1.4%. Specimen: blood T cells: a sorted CD56 or NKG2C T cell subset, CD4+ or CD8+ T cells, or bulk PBMC T cells (not recorded which). The receptors stem from a woman between 45 and 60 years old in good health. Each CDR3 is given with its conserved first and last residue.

V gene	J gene	CDR3 protein
TRBV9	TRBJ2-1	CASKRDSNNEQFF
TRBV7-8	TRBJ2-3	CASSKEVPPTLATQYF
TRBV20-1	TRBJ1-5	CSASLVDQPQHF
TRBV12-3/TRBV12-4	TRBJ1-1	CASSPGQGSTEAFF
TRBV12-5	TRBJ2-1	CASGLGYPLAGVVNEQFF
TRBV10-3	TRBJ2-1	CAISEGVSDYNEQFF
TRBV25-1	TRBJ2-1	CASSSKGHTGVSSYNEQFF
TRBV9	TRBJ2-2	CASSLGTITGELFF
TRBV5-1	TRBJ2-1	CASSPWTNEQFF
TRBV5-1	TRBJ2-1	CASSISGLASTILNEQFF
TRBV4-1	TRBJ2-3	CASSQVASLPDTQYF
TRBV5-1	TRBJ2-7	CASSTASSYEQYF
TRBV7-2	TRBJ1-3	CASSLRDRGYSGNTIYF
TRBV5-6	TRBJ2-1	CASSLVFGEQFF
TRBV20-1	TRBJ2-5	CSASMVIGETQYF
TRBV14	TRBJ2-7	CASSQGPGLHEQYF
TRBV20-1	TRBJ2-6	CSARGRETSGANVLTF
TRBV27	TRBJ2-1	CASSFPGGEQFF
TRBV5-4	TRBJ2-3	CASSTGPRTDTQYF